This is a list of T cell receptor beta chains from one sample in a study of lymphopenia after photon versus proton radiotherapy. Libraries were prepared by immunoSEQ multiplex PCR; TCRdb keeps only in-frame clonotypes and omits some of them. The table shows about 70,000 clones, with around 86% occurring only once. The sample here was peripheral blood, taken from a patient treated with proton-based radiotherapy. The receptors here all came from a man older than 75 with esophageal cancer. CDR3s leave out the opening cysteine and the closing phenylalanine or tryptophan. D genes are given only for firm matches.

d_call v_call cdr3_aa
. TRBV5-6 ASSLSEHEQY
. TRBV19 ASSTGLPDTQY
. TRBV9 ASSVGVSGETQY
. TRBV7-9 ASSPDLYEQY
. TRBV21-1 ASSTPWGSGANVLT
. TRBV6-5 ASSYLASETQY
. TRBV7-9 ASSPGGDTQY
. TRBV21-1 ASSNPGRAGYT
. TRBV6-5 ASSSRYEQY
TRBD1 TRBV6-6 ASNKGEGAYGYT
. TRBV9 ASSPDSWSYNEQF
. TRBV19 ASSIVAASEASNQPQH
. TRBV11-3 ASSPGGRTGSIQY
TRBD1 TRBV25-1 ASGQGNNSPLH
. TRBV5-1 ASRDGSTDTQY
. TRBV14 ASSQRTTNYGYT
. TRBV7-2 ASSPRGGLGYTVT
TRBD2 TRBV7-2 ASSLTSGSGYEQY
TRBD1 TRBV19 ASSLTGALNYGYT
TRBD2 TRBV11-2 ASSSRPGLAGQDTQY
TRBD1 TRBV7-8 ASSFGQGAFYEQY
. TRBV6-6 ASSYQGITGNTIY
. TRBV7-2 ASSLGTANYGYT
. TRBV29-1 SVSSGSGNTIY
. TRBV7-8 ASTLGGSNQPQH
. TRBV6-5 ASGTGTSMGTEAF
TRBD1 TRBV2 ASSPGQGHEKLF
. TRBV9 ASSPNRRNSYEQY
TRBD1 TRBV7-9 ASSPRQGARTGELF
TRBD2 TRBV4-3 ASSPTGAGGSADTQY
. TRBV4-3 ASSQDLRGGIYEQY
. TRBV7-9 ASSSFGDQPQH
. TRBV7-2 ASSSDRTTYEQY
. TRBV15 ATSSNRANEQF
. TRBV4-3 ASSQSGTRSGEQY
TRBD1 TRBV7-2 ASSSLDRVVYGYT
. TRBV7-2 ASSLEREMGAF
. TRBV4-1 ASSPEQETQY
TRBD1 TRBV19 ASSKTGEGNFGHQPQH
TRBD2 TRBV4-3 ASSQVVSPSGGSNEQF
. TRBV4-1 ASSQDNREGNTIY
. TRBV4-3 ASSQLRGSGNTIY
TRBD1 TRBV6-5 ASSRGQDAPIY
. TRBV7-2 ASSLGPGSTDTQY
. TRBV11-2 ASGTGIGNTIY
. TRBV11-2 ASSQDGTGRETQY
TRBD2 TRBV5-1 ASSPTLGGGRDTQY
. TRBV19 ASSIPPRPGEPGELF
TRBD1 TRBV14 ASSETGTDNYGYT
TRBD2 TRBV18 ASSPRLADQETQY
TRBD1 TRBV5-6 ASGLGTEEAF
. TRBV30 AWSARDRNSPLH